This T cell receptor (beta chain) was captured by sequencing in a study of T cells in Graves' hyperthyroidism and ophthalmopathy. Trimming stripped 4 bases from V and 4 bases from J, with 17 bases between. The CDR3 runs 15 residues. Germline-derived CDR1 and CDR2 are SGDLS and YYNGEE. TCR beta CDR3 regions were amplified from RNA. In the first-round RT-PCR of the TCR CDR3, the HTBI primer set was used. In TCRdb, the multiplex PCR reads were re-called with MiXCR into one record per CDR3 protein. Of about 500,000 distinct CDR3 sequences in the sample, about 46% were seen once. As to this clonotype: What it binds is unknown.

The study's findings and limits: Most clonotypes expanded in the thyroid (above 0.001) were also present in blood. Stable hyperthyroidism was told apart from ophthalmopathy by a model built on 13 V-J features. Ophthalmopathy was model-predicted a median about 7.1 months pre-onset.

The V and J genes are TRBV9 and TRBJ1-2; no clear D gene. Input material: peripheral blood or thyroid tissue (not recorded which). The origin of this receptor is an adult woman with Graves' disease, either hyperthyroidism or ophthalmopathy (not recorded which). The CDR3 loop is CASSRGEAAGYGYTF. The CDR3 DNA follows: TGTGCCAGCAGCCGAGGAGAGGCGGCGGGCTATGGCTACACCTTC.